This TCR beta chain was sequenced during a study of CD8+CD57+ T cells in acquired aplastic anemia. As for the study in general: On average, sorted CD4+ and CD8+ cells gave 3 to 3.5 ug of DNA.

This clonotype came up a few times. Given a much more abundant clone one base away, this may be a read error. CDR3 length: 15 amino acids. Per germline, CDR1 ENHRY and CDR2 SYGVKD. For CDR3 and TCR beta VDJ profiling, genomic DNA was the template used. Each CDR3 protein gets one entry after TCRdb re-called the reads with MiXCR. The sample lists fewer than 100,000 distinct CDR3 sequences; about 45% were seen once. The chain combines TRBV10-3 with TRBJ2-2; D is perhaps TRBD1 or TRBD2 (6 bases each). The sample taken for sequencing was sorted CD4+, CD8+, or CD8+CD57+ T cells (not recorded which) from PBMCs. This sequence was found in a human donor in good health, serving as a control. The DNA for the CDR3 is TGTGCCATAAGAGCAGGGGAGAGTTGGACCGGGGGGCTGTTTTTT. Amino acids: CAIRAGESWTGGLFF.